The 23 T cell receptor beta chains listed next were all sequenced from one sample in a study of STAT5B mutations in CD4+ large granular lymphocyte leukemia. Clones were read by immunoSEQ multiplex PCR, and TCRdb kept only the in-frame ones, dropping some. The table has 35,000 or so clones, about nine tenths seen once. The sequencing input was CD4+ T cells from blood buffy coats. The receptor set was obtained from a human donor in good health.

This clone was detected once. The CDR3 coding sequence is TGTGCCTGGAGGCGGGTGAACACTGAAGCTTTCTTT. As protein: CAWRRVNTEAFF. This chain links TRBV30 with TRBJ1-1; no clear D gene. Germline-derived CDR1 and CDR2 are GTSNPN and SVGIG (reference sequence). V dropped 3 bases and J dropped 0 bases, with 5 bases sitting between them. CDR3 length: 12 residues.

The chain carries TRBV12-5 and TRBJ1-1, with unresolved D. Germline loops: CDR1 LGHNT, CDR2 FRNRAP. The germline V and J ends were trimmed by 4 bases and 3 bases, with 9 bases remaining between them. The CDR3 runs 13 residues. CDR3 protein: CASGSPSYTEAFF. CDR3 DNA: TGTGCTAGTGGTTCGCCCTCCTACACTGAAGCTTTCTTT.

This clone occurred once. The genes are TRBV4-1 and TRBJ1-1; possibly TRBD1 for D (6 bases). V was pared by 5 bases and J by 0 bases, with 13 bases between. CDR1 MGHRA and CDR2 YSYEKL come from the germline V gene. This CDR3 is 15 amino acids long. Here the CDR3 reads CASSSPRGLNTEAFF. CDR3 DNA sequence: TGCGCCAGCAGCTCACCCCGGGGGCTGAACACTGAAGCTTTCTTT.

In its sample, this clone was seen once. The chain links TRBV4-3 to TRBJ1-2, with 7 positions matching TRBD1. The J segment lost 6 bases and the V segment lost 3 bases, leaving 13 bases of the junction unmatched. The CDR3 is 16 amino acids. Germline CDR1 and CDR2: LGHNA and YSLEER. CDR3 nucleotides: TGCGCCAGCAGCCATTCCCTCGTGCGGGGACAGAATGGCTACACCTTC. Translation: CASSHSLVRGQNGYTF.

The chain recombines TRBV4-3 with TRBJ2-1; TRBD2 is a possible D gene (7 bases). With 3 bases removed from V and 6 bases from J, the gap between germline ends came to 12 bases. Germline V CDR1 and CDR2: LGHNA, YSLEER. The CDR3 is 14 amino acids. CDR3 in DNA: TGCGCCAGCAGCCATGGGGGGGCGTTCAATGAGCAGTTCTTC. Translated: CASSHGGAFNEQFF.

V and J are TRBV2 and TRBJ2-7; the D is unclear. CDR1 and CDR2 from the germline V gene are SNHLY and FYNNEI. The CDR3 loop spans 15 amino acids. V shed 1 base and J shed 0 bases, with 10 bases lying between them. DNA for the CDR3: TGTGCCAGCAGTGAAGGTGGTGGCAACTCCTACGAGCAGTACTTC. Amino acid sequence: CASSEGGGNSYEQYF.

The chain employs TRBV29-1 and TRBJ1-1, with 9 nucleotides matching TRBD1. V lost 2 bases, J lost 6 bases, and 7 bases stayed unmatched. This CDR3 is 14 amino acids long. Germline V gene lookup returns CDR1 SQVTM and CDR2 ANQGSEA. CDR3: CSVEKQGALSEAFF. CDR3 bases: TGCAGCGTTGAAAAACAGGGGGCCTTGTCTGAAGCTTTCTTT. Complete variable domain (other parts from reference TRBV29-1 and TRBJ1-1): SAVISQKPSRDICQRGTSLTIQCQVDSQVTMMFWYRQQPGQSLTLIATANQGSEATYESGFVIDKFPISRPNLTFSTLTVSNMSPEDSSIYLCSVEKQGALSEAFFGQGTRLTVV.

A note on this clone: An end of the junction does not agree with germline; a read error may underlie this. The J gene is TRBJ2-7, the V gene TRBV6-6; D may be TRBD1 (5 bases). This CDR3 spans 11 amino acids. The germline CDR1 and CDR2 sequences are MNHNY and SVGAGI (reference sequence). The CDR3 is CASRAGQDITF. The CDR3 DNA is TGTGCCAGCAGGGCCGGGCAGGACATTACCTTC.

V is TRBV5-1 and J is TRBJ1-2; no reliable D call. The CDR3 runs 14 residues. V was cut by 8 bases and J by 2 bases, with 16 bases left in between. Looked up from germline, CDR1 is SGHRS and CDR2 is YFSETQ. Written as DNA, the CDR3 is TGCGCCAGTTACAGTGGAATTACCAACTATGGCTACACCTTC. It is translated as CASYSGITNYGYTF.

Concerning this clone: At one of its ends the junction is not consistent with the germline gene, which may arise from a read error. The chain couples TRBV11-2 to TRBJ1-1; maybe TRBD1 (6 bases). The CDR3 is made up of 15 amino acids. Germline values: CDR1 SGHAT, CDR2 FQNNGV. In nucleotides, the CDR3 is TGCGCCAGCAGCCAAGATACAGGGAGGGACACTGAAGCTTTCTTT. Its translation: CASSQDTGRDTEAFF.

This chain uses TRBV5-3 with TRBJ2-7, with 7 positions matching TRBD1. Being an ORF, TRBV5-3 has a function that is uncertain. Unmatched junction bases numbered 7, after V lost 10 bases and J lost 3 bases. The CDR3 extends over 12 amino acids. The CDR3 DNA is TGTGCCGCCCCCCGGGACAGCTACGAGCAGTACTTC. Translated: CAAPRDSYEQYF.

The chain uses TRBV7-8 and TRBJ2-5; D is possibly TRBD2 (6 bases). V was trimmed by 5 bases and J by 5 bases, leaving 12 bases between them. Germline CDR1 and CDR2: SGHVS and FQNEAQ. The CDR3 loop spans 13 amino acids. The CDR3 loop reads CASSGEGRETQYF. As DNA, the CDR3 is TGTGCCAGCAGCGGAGAGGGGAGGGAGACCCAGTACTTC.

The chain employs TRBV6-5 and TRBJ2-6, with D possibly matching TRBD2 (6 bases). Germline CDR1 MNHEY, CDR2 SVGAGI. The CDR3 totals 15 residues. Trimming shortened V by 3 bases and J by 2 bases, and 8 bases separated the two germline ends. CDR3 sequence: CASSYWRAGANVLTF. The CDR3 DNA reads TGTGCCAGCAGTTATTGGAGGGCTGGGGCCAACGTCCTGACTTTC.

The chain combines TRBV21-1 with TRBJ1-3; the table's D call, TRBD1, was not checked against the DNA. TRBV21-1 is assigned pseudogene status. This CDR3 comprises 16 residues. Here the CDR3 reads CASSTTGGRARNTIYF. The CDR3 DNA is TGTGCCAGCAGCACTACAGGGGGCAGGGCCCGAAACACCATATATTTT.

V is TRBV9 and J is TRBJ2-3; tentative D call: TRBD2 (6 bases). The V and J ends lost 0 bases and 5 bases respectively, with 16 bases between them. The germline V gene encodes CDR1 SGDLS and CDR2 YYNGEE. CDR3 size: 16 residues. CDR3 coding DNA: TGTGCCAGCAGCGTAGAGCCGGCGGGGAGGAAAGATACGCAGTATTTT. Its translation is CASSVEPAGRKDTQYF.

In DNA form, the CDR3 reads TGTGCCAGTAGTGTCAGGGGAAACTATGGCTACACCTTC. As protein: CASSVRGNYGYTF. V and J are TRBV19 and TRBJ1-2; tentatively, D is TRBD1 (6 bases). CDR3 length: 13 amino acids. V was clipped by 5 bases and J by 2 bases, with 9 bases between them. The V gene's germline CDR1 is LNHDA and CDR2 SQIVND (reference sequence).

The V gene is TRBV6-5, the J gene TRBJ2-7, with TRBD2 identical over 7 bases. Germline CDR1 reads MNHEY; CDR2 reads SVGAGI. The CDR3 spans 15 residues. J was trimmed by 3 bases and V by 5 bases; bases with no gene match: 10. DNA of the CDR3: TGTGCCAGCAGTACTCCCCGCGGGAGCCTCTACGAGCAGTACTTC. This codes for CASSTPRGSLYEQYF.

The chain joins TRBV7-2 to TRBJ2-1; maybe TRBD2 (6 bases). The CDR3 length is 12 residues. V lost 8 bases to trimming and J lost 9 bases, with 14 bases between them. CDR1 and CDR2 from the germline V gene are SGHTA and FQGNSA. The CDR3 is CASCGDVVEQFF. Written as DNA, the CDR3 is TGTGCCAGCTGCGGGGACGTGGTTGAGCAGTTCTTC.

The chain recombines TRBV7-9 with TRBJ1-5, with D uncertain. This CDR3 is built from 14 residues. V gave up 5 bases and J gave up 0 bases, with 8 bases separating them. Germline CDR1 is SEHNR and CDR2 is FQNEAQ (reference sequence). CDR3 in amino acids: CASSVAGSNQPQHF. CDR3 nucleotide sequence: TGTGCCAGCAGCGTCGCCGGTAGCAATCAGCCCCAGCATTTT.

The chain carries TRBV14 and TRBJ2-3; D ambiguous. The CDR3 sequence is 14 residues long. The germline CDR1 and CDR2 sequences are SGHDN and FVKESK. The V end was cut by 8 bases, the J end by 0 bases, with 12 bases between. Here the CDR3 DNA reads TGTGCCAGCTCGGGCAGGAGAAGCACAGATACGCAGTATTTT. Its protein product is CASSGRRSTDTQYF.

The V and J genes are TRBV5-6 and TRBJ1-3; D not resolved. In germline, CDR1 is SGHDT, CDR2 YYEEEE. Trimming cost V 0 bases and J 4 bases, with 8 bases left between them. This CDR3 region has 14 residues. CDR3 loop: CASSLGSGGNTIYF. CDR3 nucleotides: TGTGCCAGCAGCTTGGGGTCGGGAGGAAACACCATATATTTT. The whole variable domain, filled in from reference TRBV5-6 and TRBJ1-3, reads DAGVTQSPTHLIKTRGQQVTLRCSPKSGHDTVSWYQQALGQGPQFIFQYYEEEERQRGNFPDRFSGHQFPNYSSELNVNALLLGDSALYLCASSLGSGGNTIYFGEGSWLTVV.

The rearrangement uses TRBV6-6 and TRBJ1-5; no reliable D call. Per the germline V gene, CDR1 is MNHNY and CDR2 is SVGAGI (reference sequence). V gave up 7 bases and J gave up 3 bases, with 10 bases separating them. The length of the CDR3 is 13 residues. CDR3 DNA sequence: TGTGCCAGCATGTTCGTCAACAATCAGCCCCAGCATTTT. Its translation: CASMFVNNQPQHF.

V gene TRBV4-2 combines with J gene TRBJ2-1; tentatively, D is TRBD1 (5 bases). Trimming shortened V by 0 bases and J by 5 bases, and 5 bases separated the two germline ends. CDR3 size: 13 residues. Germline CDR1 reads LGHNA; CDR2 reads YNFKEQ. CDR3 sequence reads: CASSQEGHNEQFF. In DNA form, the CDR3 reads TGTGCCAGCAGCCAAGAGGGGCACAATGAGCAGTTCTTC.